This T cell receptor (beta chain) was found in a study of beta chain features in type 1 diabetes (dated by TCRdb to 2017 to 2018). A note on the overall study: Mean age, gender distribution, total cell number and subset yield were not different between patients and healthy donors. A total of approximately 110,000,000 sorted cells were examined across all samples, and a strong correlation was observed between cell number per subset and RNA yield. In the study, TCRB repertoires of sorted circulating CD4+ T cell subsets from recently diagnosed type 1 diabetes patients were compared with those of matched healthy donors. Whereas all 30 or so donors provided naive and central memory subsets, regulatory and stem cell-like memory subsets were isolated from just 8 patients and about eight healthy donors. General study outcomes and caveats: Shorter templates might have been favored by PCR, but patient and control samples were amplified and corrected together, so both groups would have been affected equally by any skew. Naive, central memory and regulatory TCRB repertoires appeared to be more alike among patients than among healthy donors. Because cDNA was sequenced instead of genomic DNA, activated cells with high expression could be over-represented, although the groups did not differ in activation or CD3 levels. At VDJ recombination sites, patients with type 1 diabetes made fewer insertions and deleted more nucleotides, a pattern implying thymic rearrangement abnormalities. Type 1 diabetes patients showed a moderate but significant shortening of TCRB CDR3 length in all four CD4+ subsets. HLA sub-analyses involved small numbers of individuals, so any influence of HLA type on TCRB rearrangement remained unresolved.

Each donor gave one peripheral blood draw, averaging approximately 110 mL, which was collected into heparinised tubes. A BD FACSAria II was used to sort naive, central memory, regulatory and stem cell-like memory CD4+ T cells with a panel that included CD45RO, CCR7, CD25, CD127, CD95 and CD27. A purity above 98% was achieved for all sorted populations. PBMCs were isolated right away by Lymphoprep density gradient centrifugation and were stained directly, without culture. So that batch effects would be minimized, each experiment stained and sorted samples in pairs, pairing one healthy donor with one patient. In the case of this clone: Its recognized antigen is unknown. Base qualities are not recorded, but no much larger clone differs from it by a single base.

V lost 3 bases and J lost 3 bases; the stretch between them is 11 bases long. As encoded in the germline V gene, CDR1 is SGHTA while CDR2 is FQGNSA. The CDR3, cysteine through phenylalanine, is 14 amino acids long. The read is trimmed to its CDR3 DNA, 42 bases read in frame from base 1. The High Capacity cDNA Reverse Transcription Kit was used to reverse transcribe all of the isolated RNA, meaning that expressed TCRB transcripts were what got sequenced. Naive, central memory and regulatory T cell samples underwent deep immunoSEQ sequencing, averaging approximately 3.5 million total reads per sample. After sorted cells were lysed in RLT buffer, RNA was extracted with DNase-treated RNeasy Micro or Mini kits, with the choice depending on cell number. Each cell subset was processed on its own to prevent cross-contamination, while patient and healthy donor samples were processed together. Using the immunoSEQ multiplex PCR, TCRB sequences were amplified from cDNA into 87-bp fragments spanning the CDR3 region. Sequencing of the amplicons was performed on the Illumina HiSeq platform. As for the authors' bioinformatics: PCR bias was computationally corrected using synthetic template baselines, reads within Hamming distance 2 were collapsed, and singletons that could not be merged were discarded. By aligning reads against IMGT, V, D and J genes, CDR3 length, and insertions or deletions at six rearrangement sites were assigned. Within each subset, clonotype counts were normalized to the number of sorted cells before true diversity and Gini coefficients were calculated with the tcR R package. The overlap coefficient, calculated on TCRB nucleotide sequences, was used to measure repertoire sharing. Out-of-frame TCRB sequences from naive cells were analyzed as a proxy for the pre-selection repertoire. The immuneACCESS repertoire file appears here via TCRdb, limited to in-frame rearrangements. These files lack a portion of the clones; in checked studies, under half of the deficit traces to unresolved V genes, and the cause of the others is not known. The V and J calls and clone size were taken over from that table, and D and trimming were inferred from the DNA. The sample yields around 600,000 clones; around an eighth were counted once. The ten largest clones represent 0.095% to 0.15% of the sample.

The sequence was collected from a man aged 25 to 40 with type 1 diabetes. Specimen: naive CD4+ T cells from blood. Interpreted using the paper, the cell subset or site label stands for: true naive CD4+ T cells. The V and J genes are TRBV7-2 and TRBJ2-5, with the D gene call left open. The DNA is TGTGCCAGCAGCTTTGACACACCGAAAGAGACCCAGTACTTC. Translated, it reads CASSFDTPKETQYF.